The sequence of this T cell receptor (beta chain) was determined in a study of vaccination and CD4 T cells after COVID-19. Looking at the study overall: Overlapping SARS-CoV-2, HCoV-NL63, HCoV-OC43 and HCoV-229E spike peptides stimulated the cells.

Notes on the study in general: Relatively small numbers of convalescent patients were studied, with no early post-infection timepoints included.

With respect to this clonotype: The antigen remains unidentified.

Treatment here: 10-day PBMC culture with coronavirus spike peptide pools or control peptides (ViraFEST assay). ViraFEST expanded antigen-specific T cells with peptide pools, then sequenced TCRs. Germline V gives CDR1 SQVTM, CDR2 ANQGSEA. The ends were cut back, 2 bases at V and 8 bases at J, with 13 bases in the middle. This CDR3 has 13 amino acids. Oncomine TCR Beta short-read sequencing was applied to DNA from cultured CD4+ T cells. Each CDR3 protein gets one entry after TCRdb re-called the PCR reads with MiXCR. The sample records around 25,000 distinct CDR3 sequences, 43% being singletons. Material: CD4+ T cells from blood, cultured in vitro. The clonotype originates from a human donor who had recovered from COVID-19. This sequence joins TRBV29-1 and TRBJ1-5; tentative D call: TRBD1 (5 bases). The CDR3 is CSVELSRGEPQHF. CDR3 sequence (DNA): TGCAGCGTTGAACTGAGCCGAGGGGAGCCCCAGCATTTT.